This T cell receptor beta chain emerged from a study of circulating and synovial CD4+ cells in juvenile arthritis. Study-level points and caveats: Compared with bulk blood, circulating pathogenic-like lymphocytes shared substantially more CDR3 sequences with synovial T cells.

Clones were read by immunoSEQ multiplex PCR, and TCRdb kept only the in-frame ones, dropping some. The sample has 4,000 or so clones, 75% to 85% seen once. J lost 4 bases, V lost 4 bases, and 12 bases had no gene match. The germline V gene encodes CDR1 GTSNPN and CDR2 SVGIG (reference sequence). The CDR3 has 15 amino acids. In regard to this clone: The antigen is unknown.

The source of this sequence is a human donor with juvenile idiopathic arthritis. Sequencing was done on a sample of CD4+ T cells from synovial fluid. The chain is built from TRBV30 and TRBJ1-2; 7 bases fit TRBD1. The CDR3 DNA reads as TGTGCCTGGATCCCCTCCAGGGGGGCCGGCTATGGCTACACCTTC. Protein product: CAWIPSRGAGYGYTF. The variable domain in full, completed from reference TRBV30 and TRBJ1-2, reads SQTIHQWPATLVQPVGSPLSLECTVEGTSNPNLYWYRQAAGRGLQLLFYSVGIGQISSEVPQNLSASRPQDRQFILSSKKLLLSDSGFYLCAWIPSRGAGYGYTFGSGTRLTVV.